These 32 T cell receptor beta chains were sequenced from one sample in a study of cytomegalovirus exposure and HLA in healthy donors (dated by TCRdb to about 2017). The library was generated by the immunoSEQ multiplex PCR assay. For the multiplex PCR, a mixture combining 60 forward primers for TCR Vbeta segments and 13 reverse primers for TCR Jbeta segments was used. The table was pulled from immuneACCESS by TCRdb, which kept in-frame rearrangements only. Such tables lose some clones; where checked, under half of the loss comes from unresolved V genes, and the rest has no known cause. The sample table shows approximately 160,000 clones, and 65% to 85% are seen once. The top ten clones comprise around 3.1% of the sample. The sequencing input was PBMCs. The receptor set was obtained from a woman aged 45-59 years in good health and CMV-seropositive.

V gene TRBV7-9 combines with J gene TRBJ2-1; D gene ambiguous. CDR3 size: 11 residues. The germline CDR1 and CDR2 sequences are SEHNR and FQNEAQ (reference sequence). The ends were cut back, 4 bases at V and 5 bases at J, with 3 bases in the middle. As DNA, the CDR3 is TGTGCCAGCAGCTCAGACAATGAGCAGTTCTTC. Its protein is CASSSDNEQFF.

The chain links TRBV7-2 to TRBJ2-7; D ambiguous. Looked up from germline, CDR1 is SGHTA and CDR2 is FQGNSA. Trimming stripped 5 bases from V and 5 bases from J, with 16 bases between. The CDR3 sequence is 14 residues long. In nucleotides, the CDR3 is TGTGCCAGCAGCCCGCTCTCCTGGGCCCACGAGCAGTACTTC. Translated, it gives CASSPLSWAHEQYF.

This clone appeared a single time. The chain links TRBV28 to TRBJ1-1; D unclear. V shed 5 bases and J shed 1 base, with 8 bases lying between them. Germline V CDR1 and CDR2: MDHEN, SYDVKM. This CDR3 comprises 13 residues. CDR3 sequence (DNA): TGTGCCAGCAGTCTTTACGGGAACACTGAAGCTTTCTTT. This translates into CASSLYGNTEAFF. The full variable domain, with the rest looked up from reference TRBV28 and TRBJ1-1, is DVKVTQSSRYLVKRTGEKVFLECVQDMDHENMFWYRQDPGLGLRLIYFSYDVKMKEKGDIPEGYSVSREKKERFSLILESASTNQTSMYLCASSLYGNTEAFFGQGTRLTVV.

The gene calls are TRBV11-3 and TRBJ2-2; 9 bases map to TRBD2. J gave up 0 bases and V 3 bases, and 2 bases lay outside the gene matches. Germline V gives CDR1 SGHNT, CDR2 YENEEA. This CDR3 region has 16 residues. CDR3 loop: CASSFRLAANTGELFF. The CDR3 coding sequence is TGTGCCAGCAGCTTTAGACTAGCGGCGAACACCGGGGAGCTGTTTTTT.

The CDR3 loop is CASSADRDQPQHF. CDR3 DNA sequence: TGTGCCAGCAGTGCAGACAGGGACCAGCCCCAGCATTTT. The chain couples TRBV6-5 to TRBJ1-5, with 7 positions matching TRBD1. Per the germline V gene, CDR1 is MNHEY and CDR2 is SVGAGI. This CDR3 region has 13 residues. V was clipped by 5 bases and J by 7 bases; unmatched bases: 5.

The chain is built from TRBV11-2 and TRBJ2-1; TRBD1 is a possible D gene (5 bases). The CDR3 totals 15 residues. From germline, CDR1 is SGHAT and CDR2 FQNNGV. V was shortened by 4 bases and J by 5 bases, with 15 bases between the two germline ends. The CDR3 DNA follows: TGTGCCAGCAGCTCGCGCGGTGTAGGGGACAATGAGCAGTTCTTC. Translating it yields CASSSRGVGDNEQFF.

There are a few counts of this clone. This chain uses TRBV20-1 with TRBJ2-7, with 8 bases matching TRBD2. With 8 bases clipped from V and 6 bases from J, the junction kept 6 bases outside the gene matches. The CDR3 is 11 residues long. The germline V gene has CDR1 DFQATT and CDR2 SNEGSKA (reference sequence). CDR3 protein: CSPASGSEQYF. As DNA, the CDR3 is TGCAGTCCGGCAAGCGGGAGCGAGCAGTACTTC.

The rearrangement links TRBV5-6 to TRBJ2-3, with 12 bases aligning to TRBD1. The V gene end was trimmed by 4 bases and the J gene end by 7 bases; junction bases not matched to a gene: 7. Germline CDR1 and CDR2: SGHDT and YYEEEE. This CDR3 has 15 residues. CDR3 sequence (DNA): TGTGCCAGCAGCCTTGGGACAGGGGGCTTGAATACGCAGTATTTT. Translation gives CASSLGTGGLNTQYF.

As DNA, the CDR3 is TGCAGTGCAGAACGGGACACTGAAGCTTTCTTT. Translated, it gives CSAERDTEAFF. The chain joins TRBV20-1 to TRBJ1-1; no reliable D call. The V and J ends lost 6 bases and 3 bases respectively, with 8 bases between them. The germline V gene has CDR1 DFQATT and CDR2 SNEGSKA (reference sequence). The length of the CDR3 is 11 residues.

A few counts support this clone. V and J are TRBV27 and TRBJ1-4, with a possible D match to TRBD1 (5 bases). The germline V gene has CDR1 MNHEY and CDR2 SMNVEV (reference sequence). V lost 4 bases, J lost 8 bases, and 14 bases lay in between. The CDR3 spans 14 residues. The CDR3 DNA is TGTGCCAGCAGTTCCAGGGTAGACTGGGAAAAACTGTTTTTT. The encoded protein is CASSSRVDWEKLFF.

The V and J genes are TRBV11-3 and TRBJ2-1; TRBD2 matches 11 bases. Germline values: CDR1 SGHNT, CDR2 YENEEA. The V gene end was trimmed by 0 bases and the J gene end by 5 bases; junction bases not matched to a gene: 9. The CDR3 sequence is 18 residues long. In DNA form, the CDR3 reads TGTGCCAGCAGCTTAGAAGGAACTAGCGGGGGCCGTGACAATGAGCAGTTCTTC. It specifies CASSLEGTSGGRDNEQFF.

CDR3 sequence: CASSLRGLYEQYF. CDR3 DNA sequence: TGTGCCAGCAGCCTTAGGGGGCTCTACGAGCAGTACTTC. The chain links TRBV6-1 to TRBJ2-7; 7 bases align to TRBD1. J lost 3 bases, V lost 6 bases, and 5 bases had no gene match. The CDR3 length is 13 residues. The germline V gene has CDR1 MNHNS and CDR2 SASEGT.

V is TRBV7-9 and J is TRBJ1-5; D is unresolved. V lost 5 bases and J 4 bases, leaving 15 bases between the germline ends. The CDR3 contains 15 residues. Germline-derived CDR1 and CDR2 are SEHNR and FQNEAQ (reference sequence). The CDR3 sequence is CASSPLGGLNQPQHF. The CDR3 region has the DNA TGTGCCAGCAGCCCACTTGGCGGATTGAATCAGCCCCAGCATTTT. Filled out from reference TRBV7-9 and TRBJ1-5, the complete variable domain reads DTGVSQNPRHKITKRGQNVTFRCDPISEHNRLYWYRQTLGQGPEFLTYFQNEAQLEKSRLLSDRFSAERPKGSFSTLEIQRTEQGDSAMYLCASSPLGGLNQPQHFGDGTRLSIL.

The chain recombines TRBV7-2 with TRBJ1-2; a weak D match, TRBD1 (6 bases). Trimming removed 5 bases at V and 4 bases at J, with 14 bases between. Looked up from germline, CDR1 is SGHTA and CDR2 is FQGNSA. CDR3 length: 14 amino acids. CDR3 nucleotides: TGTGCCAGCAGCCCGGCAGGGGAGAGCTATGGCTACACCTTC. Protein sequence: CASSPAGESYGYTF.

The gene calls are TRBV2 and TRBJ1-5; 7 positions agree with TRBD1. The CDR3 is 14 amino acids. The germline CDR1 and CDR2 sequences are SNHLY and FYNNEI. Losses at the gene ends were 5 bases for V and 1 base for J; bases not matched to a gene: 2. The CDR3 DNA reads TGTGCCAGCAGTTTACAGGGGAGCAATCAGCCCCAGCATTTT. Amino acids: CASSLQGSNQPQHF.

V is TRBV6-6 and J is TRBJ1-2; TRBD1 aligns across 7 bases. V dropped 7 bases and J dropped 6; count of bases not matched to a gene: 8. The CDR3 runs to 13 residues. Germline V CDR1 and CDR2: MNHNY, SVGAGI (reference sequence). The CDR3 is CASTPTGQHGYTF. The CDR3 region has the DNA TGTGCCAGCACTCCGACAGGGCAACATGGCTACACCTTC.

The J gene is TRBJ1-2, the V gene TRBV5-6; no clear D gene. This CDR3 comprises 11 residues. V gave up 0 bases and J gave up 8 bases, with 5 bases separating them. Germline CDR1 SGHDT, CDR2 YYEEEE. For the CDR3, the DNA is TGTGCCAGCAGCTTGGGAGGGGGCTACACCTTC. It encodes CASSLGGGYTF.

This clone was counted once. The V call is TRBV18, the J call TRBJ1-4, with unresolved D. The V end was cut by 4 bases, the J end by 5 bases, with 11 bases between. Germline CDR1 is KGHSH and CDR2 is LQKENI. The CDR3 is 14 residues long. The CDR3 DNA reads TGTGCCAGCTCACGGGCTCACCCCAATGAAAAACTGTTTTTT. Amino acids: CASSRAHPNEKLFF. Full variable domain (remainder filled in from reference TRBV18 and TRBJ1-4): NAGVMQNPRHLVRRRGQEARLRCSPMKGHSHVYWYRQLPEEGLKFMVYLQKENIIDESGMPKERFSAEFPKEGPSILRIQQVVRGDSAAYFCASSRAHPNEKLFFGSGTQLSVL.

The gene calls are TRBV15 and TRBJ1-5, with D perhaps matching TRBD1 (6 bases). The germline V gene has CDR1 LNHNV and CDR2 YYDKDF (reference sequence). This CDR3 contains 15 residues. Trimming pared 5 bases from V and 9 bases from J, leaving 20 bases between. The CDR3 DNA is TGTGCCACCAGCCTGAGGCAGGGGATCTCTCGGCCCCAGCATTTT. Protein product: CATSLRQGISRPQHF.

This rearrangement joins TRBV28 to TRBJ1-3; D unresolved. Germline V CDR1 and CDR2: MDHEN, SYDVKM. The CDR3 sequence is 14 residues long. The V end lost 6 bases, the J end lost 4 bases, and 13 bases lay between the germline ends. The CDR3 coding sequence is TGTGCCAGCAGCCAGAGCGGGGTCGGAAACACCATATATTTT. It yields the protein CASSQSGVGNTIYF.

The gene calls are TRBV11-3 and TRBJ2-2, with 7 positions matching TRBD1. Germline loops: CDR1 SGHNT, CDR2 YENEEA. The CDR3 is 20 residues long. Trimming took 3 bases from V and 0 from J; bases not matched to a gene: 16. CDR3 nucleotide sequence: TGTGCCAGCAGCTTCGTGGGTCCGGGACAGATCCACACGAACACCGGGGAGCTGTTTTTT. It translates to CASSFVGPGQIHTNTGELFF.

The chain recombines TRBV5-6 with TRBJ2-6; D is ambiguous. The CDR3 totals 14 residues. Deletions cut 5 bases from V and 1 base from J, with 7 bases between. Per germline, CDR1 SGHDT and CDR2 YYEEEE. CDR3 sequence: CASSSQSGANVLTF. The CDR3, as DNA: TGTGCCAGCAGTAGCCAATCTGGGGCCAACGTCCTGACTTTC. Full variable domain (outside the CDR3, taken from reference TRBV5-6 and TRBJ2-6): DAGVTQSPTHLIKTRGQQVTLRCSPKSGHDTVSWYQQALGQGPQFIFQYYEEEERQRGNFPDRFSGHQFPNYSSELNVNALLLGDSALYLCASSSQSGANVLTFGAGSRLTVL.

The CDR3 DNA reads TGTGCCAGCAGCTTAACTAGCGGGGGGTCGCTCGAGCAGTACTTC. It translates to CASSLTSGGSLEQYF. This rearrangement joins TRBV11-2 to TRBJ2-7; 12 bases match TRBD2. V lost 2 bases and J lost 6; bases outside the gene matches: 5. Germline-derived CDR1 and CDR2 are SGHAT and FQNNGV. This CDR3 comprises 15 residues.

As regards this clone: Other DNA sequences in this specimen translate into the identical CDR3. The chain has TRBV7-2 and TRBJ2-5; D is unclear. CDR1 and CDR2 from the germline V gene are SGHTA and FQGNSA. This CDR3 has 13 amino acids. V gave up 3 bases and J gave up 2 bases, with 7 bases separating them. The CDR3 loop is CASSLRFQETQYF. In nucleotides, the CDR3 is TGTGCCAGCAGCTTGAGGTTTCAAGAGACCCAGTACTTC. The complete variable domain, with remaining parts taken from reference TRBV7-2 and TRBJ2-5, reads GAGVSQSPSNKVTEKGKDVELRCDPISGHTALYWYRQSLGQGLEFLIYFQGNSAPDKSGLPSDRFSAERTGGSVSTLTIQRTQQEDSAVYLCASSLRFQETQYFGPGTRLLVL.

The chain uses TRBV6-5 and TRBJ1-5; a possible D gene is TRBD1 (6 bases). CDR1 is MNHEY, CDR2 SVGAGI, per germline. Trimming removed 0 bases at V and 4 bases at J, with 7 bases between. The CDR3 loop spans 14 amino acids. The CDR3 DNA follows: TGTGCCAGCAGTTACTCAGGGGGTAATCAGCCCCAGCATTTT. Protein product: CASSYSGGNQPQHF.

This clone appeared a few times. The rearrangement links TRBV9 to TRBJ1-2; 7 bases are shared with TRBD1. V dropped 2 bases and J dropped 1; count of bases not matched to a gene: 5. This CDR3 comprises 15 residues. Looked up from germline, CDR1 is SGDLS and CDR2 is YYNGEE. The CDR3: CASSVGPGGNYGYTF. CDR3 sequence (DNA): TGTGCCAGCAGCGTGGGCCCAGGGGGTAACTATGGCTACACCTTC.

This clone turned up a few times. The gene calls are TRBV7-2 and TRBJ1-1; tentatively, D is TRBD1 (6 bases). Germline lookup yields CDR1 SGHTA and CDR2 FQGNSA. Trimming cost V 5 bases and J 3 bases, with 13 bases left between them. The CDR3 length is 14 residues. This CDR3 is CASSGKQGYTEAFF. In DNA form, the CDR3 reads TGTGCCAGCAGCGGAAAACAGGGTTACACTGAAGCTTTCTTT.

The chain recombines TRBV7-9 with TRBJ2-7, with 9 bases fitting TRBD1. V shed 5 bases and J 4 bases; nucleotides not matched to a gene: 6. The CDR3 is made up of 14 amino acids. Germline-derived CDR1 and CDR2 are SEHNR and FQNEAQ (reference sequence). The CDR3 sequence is CASSPRQGEYEQYF. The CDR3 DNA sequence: TGTGCCAGCAGCCCCCGACAGGGGGAGTACGAGCAGTACTTC.

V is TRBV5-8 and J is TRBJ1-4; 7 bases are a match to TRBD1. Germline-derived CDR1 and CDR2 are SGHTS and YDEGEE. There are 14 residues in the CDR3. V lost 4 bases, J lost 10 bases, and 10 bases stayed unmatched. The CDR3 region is CASSLGTVYGKLFF. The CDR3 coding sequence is TGTGCCAGCAGCCTAGGGACAGTATACGGAAAACTGTTTTTT.

Here the CDR3 DNA reads TGTGCCAGCAGCCAGATTAGGGGACTCCTGCGGGGAAACACTGAAGCTTTCTTT. It codes for CASSQIRGLLRGNTEAFF. The chain links TRBV7-9 to TRBJ1-1; D may be TRBD1 (5 bases). CDR3 length: 18 residues. Trimming stripped 5 bases from V and 2 bases from J, with 24 bases between. Per the germline V gene, CDR1 is SEHNR and CDR2 is FQNEAQ (reference sequence).

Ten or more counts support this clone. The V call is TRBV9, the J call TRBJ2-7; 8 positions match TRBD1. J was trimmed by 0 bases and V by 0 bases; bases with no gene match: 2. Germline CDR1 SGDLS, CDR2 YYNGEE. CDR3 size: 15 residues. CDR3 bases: TGTGCCAGCAGCGTAGGACAGGGGCTCTCCTACGAGCAGTACTTC. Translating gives CASSVGQGLSYEQYF. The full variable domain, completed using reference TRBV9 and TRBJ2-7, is DSGVTQTPKHLITATGQRVTLRCSPRSGDLSVYWYQQSLDQGLQFLIQYYNGEERAKGNILERFSAQQFPDLHSELNLSSLELGDSALYFCASSVGQGLSYEQYFGPGTRLTVT.

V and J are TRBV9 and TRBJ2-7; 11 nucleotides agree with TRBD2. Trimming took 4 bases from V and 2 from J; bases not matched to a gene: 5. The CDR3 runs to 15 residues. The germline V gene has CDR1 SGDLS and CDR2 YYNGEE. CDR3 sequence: CASSPGLADTYEQYF. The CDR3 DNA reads TGTGCCAGCAGCCCGGGACTAGCGGACACCTACGAGCAGTACTTC. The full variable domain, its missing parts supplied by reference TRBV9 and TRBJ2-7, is DSGVTQTPKHLITATGQRVTLRCSPRSGDLSVYWYQQSLDQGLQFLIQYYNGEERAKGNILERFSAQQFPDLHSELNLSSLELGDSALYFCASSPGLADTYEQYFGPGTRLTVT.